This TCR beta chain was identified in a study of blood T cell repertoires in COVID-19 (TCRdb year 2020). Regarding the complete study: Samples from collaborators originated in the United States, Italy and Spain and spanned both the acute and convalescent phases of COVID-19. A freely available public database, intended as a resource for researchers studying the immune response to SARS-CoV-2, is where the repertoires were released. The material from the prospective study consisted of cDNA or gDNA derived from T cells, B-cell-depleted T cells, or PBMCs. Where available, HLA class I and class II types were obtained from metadata supplied by the sample provider rather than from assay-based typing. Subjects who had been exposed to COVID-19, were actively infected with it, or had recovered from it provided the deeply sampled blood TCRbeta repertoires that made up the dataset. Sample metadata almost always included a de-identified subject ID, COVID-19 status, age in years and sex. The samples were drawn from the first 160 participants of the ongoing ImmuneRACE study and from 1,254 subjects provided by 6 global collaborators.

A note on this clone: Its antigen is still unknown. Per-nucleotide qualities are absent, and no much larger clonotype sits a single base away.

What the work shows at the level of the full study, not this receptor alone: How much clinical and demographic metadata was included differed by source and by participant, and the metadata was provided uncurated.

Each collaborating institution followed its own protocols to collect whole blood in K2EDTA tubes. Collaborator samples were shipped for TCRbeta analysis as frozen whole blood, isolated PBMCs, or DNA extracted from either sample type. TCRbeta CDR3 regions were amplified from genomic DNA by means of the immunoSEQ Assay, a bias-controlled multiplex PCR. The original pipeline was this. Within the assay, amplification of reference gene primers was used to estimate how many nucleated cells each sample contained. To quantify the absolute abundance of each unique TCRbeta CDR3 rearrangement, sequence reads were collapsed and filtered. Productive Simpson clonality was computed per sample as the square root of Simpson's diversity index over productive rearrangements. TCRdb took over this immuneACCESS table, retaining in-frame rearrangements with V and J assigned. Such tables are incomplete; in checked studies, under half of the missing clones stem from an unresolved V gene, and the remainder is unexplained. The V and J calls and the clone size are those of that table, but D and trimming were determined from the DNA. The sample table records around 13,000 clones; approximately 83% of these occur just once. Of the sample, roughly 25% falls within the top ten clones.

The CDR3 covers 16 residues, taking in both the cysteine and the phenylalanine. The entry retains the CDR3 DNA only, 48 bases that are in frame from base 1. From the germline V gene (reference sequence), CDR1 is MNHNY and CDR2 is SVGAGI. V loses 5 bases at its end and J loses 8 bases; junction bases beyond the gene matches: 8. The sequence links TRBV6-6 to TRBJ2-1; TRBD2 fits 14 bases in the junction. This clonotype was obtained from a man aged 40-50 years with active or convalescent COVID-19. Specimen: peripheral blood. The DNA sequence reads TGTGCCAGCAGTCCCAGACTAGCGGGGGGGCGGGATGAGCAGTTCTTC. Its coded protein is CASSPRLAGGRDEQFF.